This T cell receptor beta chain was recorded in a study of T-cell memory formation after mild COVID-19. Across the whole study: TCR clusters were mostly donor specific.

The study's findings and limits: Chiefly within CM and EM were the contracting CD4+ clones; CD8+ ones were within EMRA. A second wave expanding day 15 to 37 was CD4+-biased; contracting clones were balanced.

V dropped 4 bases and J dropped 5; count of bases not matched to a gene: 5. The germline gives CDR1 SEHNR, CDR2 FQNEAQ (reference sequence). The CDR3 has 13 residues. It was 5'RACE with constant-segment primers that produced the TCR alpha and TCR beta cDNA libraries, which carried sample barcodes and UMIs. TCRdb passed the 5' RACE reads through MiXCR, listing each CDR3 protein once. The top ten clones hold under 25% of a sample with roughly 450,000 distinct CDR3 sequences, more than 15% of them seen once. This clonotype showed up many times. Its specificity is unknown. The sample taken for sequencing was PBMCs or a T cell subset sorted from them (not recorded which). The rearrangement uses TRBV7-9 and TRBJ2-7; 7 bases are a match to TRBD1. This receptor was taken from a man aged 18 to 29 who had mild COVID-19 (a few samples of this study predate the infection). Cell type and time point are not known. CDR3 amino acids: CASSSTGYHEQYF. CDR3 nucleotides: TGTGCCAGCAGCTCGACAGGGTACCACGAGCAGTACTTC.